The present TCR beta chain was sequenced within a study of CD8 T cells in ankylosing spondylitis. The authors made TCR beta libraries by quantitative 5'-RACE with molecular barcodes. TCRdb re-called the 5' RACE reads through MiXCR, storing one row per CDR3 protein. The table includes 130,000 to 150,000 distinct CDR3 sequences, roughly 8.3% detected once. This clonotype was counted ten times or more. Its antigen is not known. CDR3 length: 13 amino acids. Between the trimmed V and J ends, which lost 5 bases and 4 bases, there was a span of 12 bases. In germline, CDR1 is SGHTA, CDR2 FQGNSA. Study conclusions and caveats: Disease-linked clones had a CD8+ phenotype and relatively low frequency in peripheral blood. Prior literature has documented some motif variants in synovial fluid and blood from reactive arthritis. It appeared that ankylosing spondylitis blood was characterized by a TCR beta motif of fewer than 10 highly homologous variants.

The TCR was taken from a male donor with ankylosing spondylitis. The genes are TRBV7-2 and TRBJ2-7; D gene ambiguous. Sequencing used synovial fluid, either unsorted or a sorted T cell fraction (not recorded which). The CDR3 sequence: CASSLRTLYEQYF. The CDR3 DNA reads TGTGCCAGCAGCCTTAGGACGCTTTACGAGCAGTACTTC. Drawing the rest from reference TRBV7-2 and TRBJ2-7, the complete variable domain is GAGVSQSPSNKVTEKGKDVELRCDPISGHTALYWYRQSLGQGLEFLIYFQGNSAPDKSGLPSDRFSAERTGGSVSTLTIQRTQQEDSAVYLCASSLRTLYEQYFGPGTRLTVT.